The 10 T cell receptor beta chains below all came from one sample that was sequenced in a study of blood T cell repertoires in COVID-19. The method was immunoSEQ multiplex PCR; TCRdb's version includes in-frame clones alone and lacks a portion of them. Of about 38,000 clones in the sample, 70% to 90% were seen once. Sequenced input: peripheral blood. The receptors here all came from a man aged 50-59 years with active COVID-19.

This clone was detected a few times. The chain carries TRBV7-9 and TRBJ2-7; the D is unclear. The CDR3 consists of 11 residues. The ends were cut back, 1 base at V and 5 bases at J, with 3 bases in the middle. Germline V gene sequence: CDR1 SEHNR, CDR2 FQNEAQ (reference sequence). The DNA of the CDR3 is TGTGCCAGCAGCTTAGGAGACGAGCAGTACTTC. Translated, it gives CASSLGDEQYF.

This chain joins TRBV5-1 and TRBJ1-2; the D gene is possibly TRBD1 (5 bases). Germline V gene lookup returns CDR1 SGHRS and CDR2 YFSETQ. Trimming took off 0 bases at V and 4 bases at J, with 16 bases between the two ends. The CDR3 totals 16 residues. The CDR3 here is CASSLASGRVSYGYTF. Here the CDR3 DNA reads TGCGCCAGCAGCTTGGCCTCTGGCAGGGTTAGCTATGGCTACACCTTC.

V is TRBV28 and J is TRBJ2-3, with D possibly being TRBD1 (6 bases). In germline, CDR1 is MDHEN, CDR2 SYDVKM. The CDR3 loop spans 15 amino acids. V lost 5 bases, J lost 2 bases, and 14 bases lay in between. The CDR3, as DNA: TGTGCCAGCAGTCGCTGGGCAGGGGTCACAGATACGCAGTATTTT. Translating gives CASSRWAGVTDTQYF.

The sample holds a few counts of this clone. The chain links TRBV5-1 to TRBJ1-5; TRBD1 is a possible D gene (6 bases). Germline values: CDR1 SGHRS, CDR2 YFSETQ. The CDR3 consists of 13 residues. V lost 4 bases, J lost 4 bases, and 9 bases lay in between. CDR3 sequence (DNA): TGCGCCAGCAGCCTCGGACAGAATCAGCCCCAGCATTTT. Its translation: CASSLGQNQPQHF.

This chain's CDR3 is CASSTWGREQFF. In DNA, the CDR3 is TGTGCCAGTAGTACATGGGGCAGGGAGCAGTTCTTC. The chain recombines TRBV19 with TRBJ2-1, with a weak D call TRBD1 (5 bases). The germline V and J ends were trimmed by 4 bases and 10 bases, with 11 bases remaining between them. The germline CDR1 and CDR2 sequences are LNHDA and SQIVND (reference sequence). The CDR3 totals 12 residues.

This chain uses TRBV19 with TRBJ1-1; weak D call: TRBD1 (5 bases). The CDR3 runs to 12 residues. Trimming took off 5 bases at V and 6 bases at J, with 10 bases between the two ends. Germline CDR1 is LNHDA and CDR2 is SQIVND (reference sequence). CDR3 sequence (DNA): TGTGCCAGTAGTTTGATCAGGGCTGAAGCTTTCTTT. Protein product: CASSLIRAEAFF.

The rearrangement joins TRBV5-8 to TRBJ1-1; D perhaps matches TRBD1 (5 bases). Trimming took 3 bases from V and 11 from J, leaving 14 bases between them. This CDR3 region has 12 residues. Per the germline V gene, CDR1 is SGHTS and CDR2 is YDEGEE. CDR3 sequence reads: CASSWPGIRAFF. CDR3 DNA sequence: TGTGCCAGCAGCTGGCCAGGGATTCGGGCTTTCTTT.

This clone occurred once. CDR3 in amino acids: CASSSQWPPGNTIYF. CDR3 DNA: TGTGCCAGCAGTTCCCAGTGGCCCCCTGGAAACACCATATATTTT. This chain connects TRBV6-5 to TRBJ1-3, with D uncertain. Trimming took off 4 bases at V and 2 bases at J, with 12 bases between the two ends. CDR3 size: 15 residues. Germline V gene lookup returns CDR1 MNHEY and CDR2 SVGAGI.

This chain joins TRBV5-5 and TRBJ2-3; 11 positions agree with TRBD2. V lost 4 bases and J lost 4; bases outside the gene matches: 8. This CDR3 has 16 amino acids. Germline loops: CDR1 SGHKS, CDR2 YYEKEE (reference sequence). The CDR3 sequence: CASSALAGGLPDTQYF. The DNA of the CDR3 is TGTGCCAGCAGCGCATTAGCGGGGGGGCTTCCAGATACGCAGTATTTT. The variable domain in full, with the rest retrieved from reference TRBV5-5 and TRBJ2-3, is DAGVTQSPTHLIKTRGQQVTLRCSPISGHKSVSWYQQVLGQGPQFIFQYYEKEERGRGNFPDRFSARQFPNYSSELNVNALLLGDSALYLCASSALAGGLPDTQYFGPGTRLTVL.

This rearrangement joins TRBV19 to TRBJ2-7, with 8 bases aligning to TRBD1. V shed 4 bases and J 0 bases; nucleotides not matched to a gene: 5. CDR1 is LNHDA and CDR2 is SQIVND in the germline V gene (reference sequence). The CDR3 is 15 residues long. DNA of the CDR3: TGTGCCAGTAGTACAGGACAGGGCTACTCCTACGAGCAGTACTTC. It codes for CASSTGQGYSYEQYF.